This entry lists 32 T cell receptor beta chains sequenced from one sample in a study of cytomegalovirus exposure and HLA in healthy donors (dated by TCRdb to 2017 to 2019). The method behind the library was the immunoSEQ multiplex PCR assay. TCRdb stores this immuneACCESS table with in-frame sequences only. Part of the clones is absent; in the studies checked, under half of the shortfall reflects unresolved V genes, and no reason is known for the rest. This sample has approximately 270,000 clones in its table, and approximately 86% of those were observed once. Clones ranked in the top ten supply around 1% of the sample. Sequencing was performed on PBMCs. The source is a woman in her late teens or twenties in good health and CMV-seronegative.

This CDR3 is CASQGTSFPSYEQYF. DNA of the CDR3: TGTGCCAGCCAAGGGACTAGCTTTCCCTCCTACGAGCAGTACTTC. The J gene is TRBJ2-7, the V gene TRBV5-5, with TRBD2 matching over 9 bases. Germline V lookup: CDR1 SGHKS, CDR2 YYEKEE (reference sequence). The V gene end was trimmed by 7 bases and the J gene end by 0 bases; junction bases not matched to a gene: 8. This CDR3 region has 15 residues.

V gene TRBV5-4 combines with J gene TRBJ1-2; D perhaps matches TRBD1 (5 bases). Trimming shortened V by 2 bases and J by 3 bases, and 11 bases separated the two germline ends. Germline values: CDR1 SGHNT, CDR2 YYREEE (reference sequence). The CDR3 is made up of 14 amino acids. CDR3 sequence: CASSFGGPDYGYTF. Here the CDR3 DNA reads TGTGCCAGCAGCTTCGGGGGTCCTGACTATGGCTACACCTTC.

CDR3 DNA sequence: TGCGCCAGCAGCCTATTCGGCGGCACAAGCTCTGGAAACACCATATATTTT. Amino acids: CASSLFGGTSSGNTIYF. The rearrangement uses TRBV4-3 and TRBJ1-3, with no clear D. V was shortened by 4 bases and J by 0 bases, with 16 bases between the two germline ends. CDR1 LGHNA and CDR2 YSLEER come from the germline V gene. This CDR3 contains 17 residues.

The genes are TRBV6-5 and TRBJ1-2; TRBD1 might be the D (6 bases). Per the germline V gene, CDR1 is MNHEY and CDR2 is SVGAGI. Trimming removed 5 bases at V and 7 bases at J, with 14 bases between. This CDR3 contains 13 residues. CDR3 sequence reads: CASSQQTRGGYTF. The CDR3 DNA is TGTGCCAGCAGTCAACAGACCAGGGGTGGCTACACCTTC.

The rearrangement uses TRBV6-4 and TRBJ2-5, with 8 bases matching TRBD2. The CDR3 spans 15 residues. Per the germline V gene, CDR1 is MRHNA and CDR2 is SNTAGT. V was clipped by 6 bases and J by 4 bases; unmatched bases: 10. The CDR3 loop is CASRSGTRDSETQYF. For the CDR3, the DNA is TGTGCCAGCAGGTCCGGGACTAGAGACTCAGAGACCCAGTACTTC.

This clone was seen just once. The genes are TRBV5-6 and TRBJ2-2, with 10 positions matching TRBD2. The CDR3 consists of 16 residues. Germline V gene lookup returns CDR1 SGHDT and CDR2 YYEEEE. V dropped 1 base and J dropped 3; count of bases not matched to a gene: 3. The CDR3 DNA is TGTGCCAGCAGCTTGCTAGCGGGAGTTGACACCGGGGAGCTGTTTTTT. Protein: CASSLLAGVDTGELFF.

This rearrangement joins TRBV27 to TRBJ2-7, with 9 nucleotides matching TRBD1. The V and J ends lost 6 bases and 6 bases, in that order; junction bases with no gene match: 6. This CDR3 contains 13 residues. The germline gives CDR1 MNHEY, CDR2 SMNVEV (reference sequence). The CDR3 region is CASSRTGGSEQYF. The CDR3 region has the DNA TGTGCCAGCAGCCGTACAGGGGGCTCCGAGCAGTACTTC.

The chain couples TRBV7-9 to TRBJ1-4; a possible D gene is TRBD1 (5 bases). CDR1 is SEHNR, CDR2 FQNEAQ, per germline (reference sequence). CDR3 length: 14 residues. Trimming pared 5 bases from V and 7 bases from J, leaving 14 bases between. The chain's CDR3 is CASSRDFFGEKLFF. The CDR3 DNA reads TGTGCCAGCAGCCGGGACTTTTTCGGTGAAAAACTGTTTTTT.

The rearrangement joins TRBV5-6 to TRBJ1-1; D possibly corresponds to TRBD1 (6 bases). Germline V gives CDR1 SGHDT, CDR2 YYEEEE. V was shortened by 4 bases and J by 6 bases, with 16 bases between the two germline ends. This CDR3 is built from 14 residues. CDR3 sequence: CASSGMPSGAEAFF. CDR3 coding DNA: TGTGCCAGCAGCGGGATGCCCTCAGGGGCTGAAGCTTTCTTT.

This chain uses TRBV5-4 with TRBJ1-2; 8 bases are shared with TRBD1. The length of the CDR3 is 15 residues. Germline V CDR1 and CDR2: SGHNT, YYREEE (reference sequence). Trimming removed 2 bases from V and 1 base from J; junction bases left unmatched: 4. CDR3 protein: CASSFDRGLNYGYTF. As DNA, the CDR3 is TGTGCCAGCAGCTTTGACAGGGGACTTAACTATGGCTACACCTTC.

Turning to this clone: A junction end diverges from the germline sequence, so it may reflect a read error. The V call is TRBV14, the J call TRBJ2-7; D might be TRBD2 (5 bases). The CDR3 has 16 residues. Germline values: CDR1 SGHDN, CDR2 FVKESK. CDR3 nucleotide sequence: TGTGCCAGTAGCCCCGTAAAATACGACGGGGCCTACGAGCAGTACTTC. Protein: CASSPVKYDGAYEQYF. Complete variable domain (other parts from reference TRBV14 and TRBJ2-7): EAGVTQFPSHSVIEKGQTVTLRCDPISGHDNLYWYRRVMGKEIKFLLHFVKESKQDESGMPNNRFLAERTGGTYSTLKVQPAELEDSGVYFCASSPVKYDGAYEQYFGPGTRLTVT.

The CDR3 nucleotides are TGTGCCAGCAGCACTGGTCCCAGGGGGGAGAGCACAGATACGCAGTATTTT. Translated: CASSTGPRGESTDTQYF. The rearrangement uses TRBV27 and TRBJ2-3; TRBD1 is a possible D gene (7 bases). V was cut by 6 bases and J by 0 bases, with 19 bases left in between. The CDR3 totals 17 residues. Germline lookup yields CDR1 MNHEY and CDR2 SMNVEV (reference sequence).

The chain uses TRBV18 and TRBJ2-5; a possible D gene is TRBD1 (5 bases). The germline V gene has CDR1 KGHSH and CDR2 LQKENI. This CDR3 has 14 amino acids. V was trimmed by 4 bases and J by 3 bases, leaving 12 bases between them. The CDR3 is CASSRRVGEETQYF. CDR3 bases: TGTGCCAGCTCACGTCGGGTAGGGGAAGAGACCCAGTACTTC.

The J gene is TRBJ2-1, the V gene TRBV30, with 11 bases aligning to TRBD2. Germline CDR1 GTSNPN, CDR2 SVGIG (reference sequence). V dropped 1 base and J dropped 7; count of bases not matched to a gene: 3. This CDR3 has 14 amino acids. CDR3 loop: CAWSGPSGRNEQFF. The CDR3 region has the DNA TGTGCCTGGAGTGGGCCTAGCGGGAGGAATGAGCAGTTCTTC.

The chain employs TRBV30 and TRBJ1-2; 12 bases fit TRBD1. This CDR3 has 15 amino acids. V was pared by 0 bases and J by 4 bases, with 3 bases of the junction left unmatched. CDR1 GTSNPN and CDR2 SVGIG come from the germline V gene (reference sequence). The CDR3: CAWSVGTGGVYGYTF. CDR3 bases: TGTGCCTGGAGTGTAGGGACAGGGGGCGTCTATGGCTACACCTTC.

This chain joins TRBV30 and TRBJ2-7, with D perhaps TRBD2 (5 bases). Germline CDR1 is GTSNPN and CDR2 is SVGIG (reference sequence). Trimming removed 4 bases from V and 6 bases from J, with 19 bases in between. The CDR3 is made up of 14 amino acids. The DNA for the CDR3 is TGTGCCTGGAACCCCTCCGGGATAGTGGGCGAGCAGTACTTC. The encoded protein is CAWNPSGIVGEQYF. Drawing the rest from reference TRBV30 and TRBJ2-7, the complete variable domain is SQTIHQWPATLVQPVGSPLSLECTVEGTSNPNLYWYRQAAGRGLQLLFYSVGIGQISSEVPQNLSASRPQDRQFILSSKKLLLSDSGFYLCAWNPSGIVGEQYFGPGTRLTVT.

This clone was counted a few times. V usage is TRBV29-1 and J usage is TRBJ1-4; D is possibly TRBD1 (6 bases). Trimming removed 4 bases from V and 5 bases from J, with 17 bases in between. Germline CDR1 is SQVTM and CDR2 is ANQGSEA. The CDR3 has 15 amino acids. The CDR3 spells CSVAPAGVLNEKLFF. CDR3 coding DNA: TGCAGCGTTGCCCCGGCAGGGGTGTTGAATGAAAAACTGTTTTTT.

The V call is TRBV28, the J call TRBJ1-2, with D uncertain. Germline CDR1 reads MDHEN; CDR2 reads SYDVKM. The germline V and J ends were trimmed by 7 bases and 13 bases, with 13 bases remaining between them. The CDR3 spans 10 residues. The CDR3 DNA follows: TGTGCCAGCACCGATCGGGATTTCACCTTC. This encodes CASTDRDFTF.

This clone was found once. A clone one base away is much larger, so this may be a read error. This CDR3 is also generated by other DNA sequences in the sample. The V call is TRBV4-1, the J call TRBJ2-3, with 8 bases lining up with TRBD1. Germline V gene sequence: CDR1 MGHRA, CDR2 YSYEKL. V dropped 6 bases and J dropped 1; count of bases not matched to a gene: 3. The CDR3 is 14 residues long. CDR3 DNA sequence: TGCGCCAGCAGTCCAGGGGGCGGCACAGATACGCAGTATTTT. Residues: CASSPGGGTDTQYF.

The chain employs TRBV5-1 and TRBJ1-2, with 8 bases matching TRBD1. After removal of 4 bases from V and 5 bases from J, the junction contained 4 bases not matched to a gene. Germline-derived CDR1 and CDR2 are SGHRS and YFSETQ. The CDR3 is 13 residues long. Here the CDR3 reads CASSPWTGYGYTF. DNA of the CDR3: TGCGCCAGCAGCCCCTGGACAGGGTATGGCTACACCTTC.

This rearrangement joins TRBV4-3 to TRBJ2-5, with 9 bases that match TRBD2. CDR3 size: 15 residues. V shed 1 base, J shed 5 bases, and the junction held 5 bases outside the gene matches. Germline-derived CDR1 and CDR2 are LGHNA and YSLEER. The CDR3 is CASSQGVAGVETQYF. As DNA, the CDR3 is TGCGCCAGCAGCCAAGGGGTAGCGGGGGTGGAGACCCAGTACTTC.

This clone was counted a few times. This chain connects TRBV7-8 to TRBJ1-2, with D unresolved. The V end lost 1 base, the J end lost 5 bases, and 14 bases lay between the germline ends. CDR3 size: 15 residues. Germline V gives CDR1 SGHVS, CDR2 FQNEAQ. In nucleotides, the CDR3 is TGTGCCAGCAGCTTAGGTTGGGGAGAACCTTATGGCTACACCTTC. Its translation is CASSLGWGEPYGYTF. The variable domain in full, completed from reference TRBV7-8 and TRBJ1-2, reads GAGVSQSPRYKVAKRGQDVALRCDPISGHVSLFWYQQALGQGPEFLTYFQNEAQLDKSGLPSDRFFAERPEGSVSTLKIQRTQQEDSAVYLCASSLGWGEPYGYTFGSGTRLTVV.

This chain joins TRBV7-6 and TRBJ2-7; the D gene is possibly TRBD1 (6 bases). Germline-derived CDR1 and CDR2 are SGHVS and FNYEAQ. V lost 1 base, J lost 2 bases, and 12 bases lay in between. The CDR3 has 15 amino acids. The CDR3 protein is CASSLGAGATYEQYF. CDR3 nucleotides: TGTGCCAGCAGCTTAGGGGCAGGGGCGACCTACGAGCAGTACTTC.

The sample holds one count of this clone. The chain recombines TRBV13 with TRBJ2-4, with 7 bases identical to TRBD2. The CDR3 loop spans 14 amino acids. Per germline, CDR1 PRHDT and CDR2 FYEKMQ (reference sequence). V was pared by 5 bases and J by 1 base, with 2 bases of the junction left unmatched. This CDR3 is CASSPRGAKNIQYF. For the CDR3, the DNA is TGTGCCAGCAGCCCGCGGGGGGCCAAAAACATTCAGTACTTC.

This clone was observed once. This chain uses TRBV28 with TRBJ1-4; 9 bases line up with TRBD1. J lost 8 bases, V lost 4 bases, and 5 bases had no gene match. Looked up from germline, CDR1 is MDHEN and CDR2 is SYDVKM. The CDR3 sequence is 14 residues long. The CDR3 spells CASSYGTGREKLFF. CDR3 nucleotides: TGTGCCAGCAGTTACGGGACAGGGCGGGAAAAACTGTTTTTT.

This clone appeared a single time. The rearrangement joins TRBV27 to TRBJ2-7, with TRBD1 matching 8 bases. The CDR3 covers 16 residues. The ends lost 5 bases at V and 1 base at J; junction bases unmatched: 10. Germline V CDR1 and CDR2: MNHEY, SMNVEV (reference sequence). CDR3 nucleotides: TGTGCCAGCAGTCCTTCGACAGGGGAAAGGTCCTACGAGCAGTACTTC. This encodes CASSPSTGERSYEQYF.

The table lists this clone with a count of one. The rearrangement links TRBV7-9 to TRBJ2-7; possible D gene TRBD2, 6 bases. This CDR3 has 17 amino acids. Germline CDR1 is SEHNR and CDR2 is FQNEAQ (reference sequence). The germline V and J ends were trimmed by 5 bases and 0 bases, with 20 bases remaining between them. CDR3 sequence (DNA): TGTGCCAGCAGCCCCCCGTTGTCGGACTACCACTCCTACGAGCAGTACTTC. This encodes CASSPPLSDYHSYEQYF. Together with reference TRBV7-9 and TRBJ2-7, the CDR3 gives the full variable domain: DTGVSQNPRHKITKRGQNVTFRCDPISEHNRLYWYRQTLGQGPEFLTYFQNEAQLEKSRLLSDRFSAERPKGSFSTLEIQRTEQGDSAMYLCASSPPLSDYHSYEQYFGPGTRLTVT.

Notes on this clone: Other DNA sequences in the same sample also yield this CDR3. This CDR3 reads CASSFRGSSYEQYF. Here the CDR3 DNA reads TGTGCCAGCAGTTTCAGGGGCAGCTCCTACGAGCAGTACTTC. This rearrangement joins TRBV27 to TRBJ2-7, with a weak D call TRBD1 (6 bases). From germline, CDR1 is MNHEY and CDR2 SMNVEV (reference sequence). V shed 3 bases and J shed 0 bases, with 9 bases lying between them. The CDR3 sequence is 14 residues long.

This clone was found once. The chain is built from TRBV29-1 and TRBJ2-1; no clear D gene. V lost 4 bases, J lost 0 bases, and 7 bases lay in between. Germline lookup yields CDR1 SQVTM and CDR2 ANQGSEA. CDR3 length: 13 amino acids. CDR3 sequence (DNA): TGCAGCGTTGGTTCCAGCTCCTACAATGAGCAGTTCTTC. Encoded protein: CSVGSSSYNEQFF.

The gene calls are TRBV5-4 and TRBJ1-5; D possibly corresponds to TRBD1 (6 bases). Germline CDR1 and CDR2: SGHNT and YYREEE (reference sequence). This CDR3 is built from 16 residues. Trimming removed 2 bases from V and 2 bases from J, with 14 bases in between. The DNA for the CDR3 is TGTGCCAGCAGCTTTACAGGGAGTAGGGGCAATCAGCCCCAGCATTTT. Protein sequence: CASSFTGSRGNQPQHF.

The chain couples TRBV28 to TRBJ1-2; D may be TRBD1 (6 bases). Trimming shortened V by 6 bases and J by 6 bases, and 14 bases separated the two germline ends. Germline V gene lookup returns CDR1 MDHEN and CDR2 SYDVKM. This CDR3 contains 13 residues. The CDR3 sequence is CASREDSGDGYTF. The CDR3 bases are TGTGCCAGCAGGGAAGACTCAGGGGATGGCTACACCTTC.

The gene calls are TRBV7-9 and TRBJ2-3; D is ambiguous. Trimming shortened V by 2 bases and J by 4 bases, and 4 bases separated the two germline ends. This CDR3 contains 12 residues. Germline V lookup: CDR1 SEHNR, CDR2 FQNEAQ (reference sequence). The CDR3 sequence: CASSLSPDTQYF. CDR3 coding DNA: TGTGCCAGCAGCTTAAGCCCAGATACGCAGTATTTT.